This T cell receptor (beta chain) was obtained from a study of a mutant IDH1 vaccine in newly diagnosed glioma. Across the study: Standard pretreatment was either radiotherapy, temozolomide, or, for most, radiochemotherapy with temozolomide.

The CDR3 runs to 14 residues. CDR1 is SGHNT and CDR2 is YYREEE in the germline V gene (reference sequence). With 4 bases clipped from V and 8 bases from J, the junction kept 7 bases outside the gene matches. On this clone itself: Its antigen is unknown.

Libraries were prepared by immunoSEQ multiplex PCR; TCRdb keeps only in-frame clonotypes and omits some of them. The table has over 95,000 clones, 75% to 90% seen once; the top ten hold roughly 0.62%. Time point of the sample: week 11, during vaccination. Topical imiquimod was applied with each vaccine dose, which held 300 ug of mutant IDH1 20-mer peptide. The chain has TRBV5-4 and TRBJ2-4, with 9 bases aligning to TRBD1. This TCR derives from a woman between 50 and 59 years old with glioma. This specimen consisted of PBMCs, obtained from a glioma patient whose treatment included an IDH1 peptide vaccine. The DNA for the CDR3 is TGTGCCAGCAGCCTAGGACAGGGGAGGGACATTCAGTACTTC. It encodes CASSLGQGRDIQYF.